This entry lists 5 T cell receptor beta chains sequenced from one sample in a study of blood T cell repertoires in COVID-19. The assay was immunoSEQ multiplex PCR, and TCRdb's table has in-frame clones only and misses some. This sample yields hundreds of thousands of clones, of which approximately 88% are seen a single time; 3% to 4% belongs to the top ten. The sequenced sample consisted of peripheral blood. The receptors were sampled from a woman between 50 and 59 years old with active or convalescent COVID-19.

V and J are TRBV9 and TRBJ1-3; D remains unclear. Deletions cut 4 bases from V and 0 bases from J, with 11 bases between. This CDR3 contains 15 residues. From germline, CDR1 is SGDLS and CDR2 YYNGEE. The CDR3 DNA sequence: TGTGCCAGCAGCACAGACCCGAGCTCTGGAAACACCATATATTTT. Its translation is CASSTDPSSGNTIYF.

The chain carries TRBV28 and TRBJ1-6, with 9 bases aligning to TRBD1. Trimming removed 8 bases from V and 8 bases from J; junction bases left unmatched: 4. CDR1 is MDHEN and CDR2 is SYDVKM in the germline V gene. The CDR3 runs 13 residues. For the CDR3, the DNA is TGTGCCAGCCTGGACAGGGGATATTCACCCCTCCACTTT. Translation gives CASLDRGYSPLHF. The whole variable domain, filled in from reference TRBV28 and TRBJ1-6, reads DVKVTQSSRYLVKRTGEKVFLECVQDMDHENMFWYRQDPGLGLRLIYFSYDVKMKEKGDIPEGYSVSREKKERFSLILESASTNQTSMYLCASLDRGYSPLHFGNGTRLTVT.

The genes are TRBV30 and TRBJ1-5; 8 nucleotides match TRBD1. CDR3 length equals 14 residues. Looked up from germline, CDR1 is GTSNPN and CDR2 is SVGIG (reference sequence). CDR3 nucleotide sequence: TGTGCTTTAGACAGGGGCGATGGCAATCAGCCCCAGCATTTT. Translating gives CALDRGDGNQPQHF.

V and J are TRBV4-1 and TRBJ2-1, with D possibly matching TRBD1 (6 bases). The CDR3 contains 12 residues. In germline, CDR1 is MGHRA, CDR2 YSYEKL. Trimming took 3 bases from V and 7 from J, leaving 7 bases between them. CDR3 region: CASSHQGNEQFF. CDR3 DNA sequence: TGCGCCAGCAGCCACCAGGGGAATGAGCAGTTCTTC.

V gene TRBV28 combines with J gene TRBJ1-6; the D gene is possibly TRBD1 (5 bases). CDR1 and CDR2 from the germline V gene are MDHEN and SYDVKM. V shed 3 bases and J shed 7 bases, with 13 bases lying between them. The CDR3 runs 15 residues. This CDR3 reads CASSFRALLNSPLHF. The CDR3 nucleotides read TGTGCCAGCAGTTTCAGGGCCCTTCTCAATTCACCCCTCCACTTT.